This T cell receptor beta chain appears in the sequencing data of a study of OX40 agonist ivuxolimab in advanced cancers. Whole-study results and caveats: Clonal expansion was seen in CD4+ and CD8+ blood T cells by week 6 at 0.1 to 3.0 mg/kg.

Germline-derived CDR1 and CDR2 are LNHDA and SQIVND (reference sequence). Trimming took 6 bases from V and 2 from J, leaving 10 bases between them. The CDR3 contains 13 residues. This clone was recorded a few times. Its antigen is not identified. Other DNA sequences within the sample encode an identical CDR3. Blood sampling took place at baseline, cycle 4 day 1, and cycle 7 day 1. Method: immunoSEQ multiplex PCR; TCRdb's copy keeps in-frame clones and lacks some. The data show over 45,000 clones, around 81% seen once. The genes are TRBV19 and TRBJ1-1; maybe TRBD1 (5 bases). The input for sequencing was CD4+ or CD8+ T cells sorted from blood, taken in a trial of the OX40 agonist ivuxolimab. This clonotype originated in an adult with an advanced solid tumor such as melanoma, head and neck, liver or kidney cancer. CDR3 protein: CASSDTGNTEAFF. The CDR3 DNA sequence: TGTGCCAGTAGCGATACAGGTAACACTGAAGCTTTCTTT.